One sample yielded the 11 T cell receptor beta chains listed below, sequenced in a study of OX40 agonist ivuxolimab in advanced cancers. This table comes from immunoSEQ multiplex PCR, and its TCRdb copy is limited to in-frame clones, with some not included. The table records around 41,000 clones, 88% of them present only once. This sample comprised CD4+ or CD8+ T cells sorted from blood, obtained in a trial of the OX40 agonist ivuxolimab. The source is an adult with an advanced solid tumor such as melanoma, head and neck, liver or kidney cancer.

The CDR3 DNA reads as TGTGCCAGCACAAGGACTAGCGGTAGATGGGAGCAGTACTTC. Residues: CASTRTSGRWEQYF. The chain recombines TRBV28 with TRBJ2-7, with 10 bases fitting TRBD2. CDR3 length equals 14 residues. Germline lookup yields CDR1 MDHEN and CDR2 SYDVKM. V was pared by 7 bases and J by 7 bases, with 10 bases of the junction left unmatched.

In DNA form, the CDR3 reads TGTGCCAGTAGTCAACAGGGGAATCCTGAAAAACTGTTTTTT. The encoded protein is CASSQQGNPEKLFF. The V call is TRBV19, the J call TRBJ1-4; 7 bases map to TRBD1. The CDR3 has 14 residues. Germline V lookup: CDR1 LNHDA, CDR2 SQIVND (reference sequence). The J segment lost 7 bases and the V segment lost 5 bases, leaving 7 bases of the junction unmatched.

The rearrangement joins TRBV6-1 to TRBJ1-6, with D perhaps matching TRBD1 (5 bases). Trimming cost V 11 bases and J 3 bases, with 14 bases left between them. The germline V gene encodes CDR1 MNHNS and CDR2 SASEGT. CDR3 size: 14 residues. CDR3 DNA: TGTGCCTCCGCGGCAGGGAACTATAATTCACCCCTCCACTTT. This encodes CASAAGNYNSPLHF.

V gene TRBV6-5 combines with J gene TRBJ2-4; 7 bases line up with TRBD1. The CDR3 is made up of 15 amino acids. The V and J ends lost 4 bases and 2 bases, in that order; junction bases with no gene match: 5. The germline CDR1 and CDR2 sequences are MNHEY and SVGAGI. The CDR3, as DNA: TGTGCCAGCAGTTCCGCGACAGGGACCAAAAACATTCAGTACTTC. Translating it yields CASSSATGTKNIQYF.

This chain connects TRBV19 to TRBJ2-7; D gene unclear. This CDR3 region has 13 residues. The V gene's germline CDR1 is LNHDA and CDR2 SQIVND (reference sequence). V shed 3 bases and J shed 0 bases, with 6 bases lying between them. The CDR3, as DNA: TGTGCCAGTAGTATGTACGGCTCCTACGAGCAGTACTTC. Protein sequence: CASSMYGSYEQYF.

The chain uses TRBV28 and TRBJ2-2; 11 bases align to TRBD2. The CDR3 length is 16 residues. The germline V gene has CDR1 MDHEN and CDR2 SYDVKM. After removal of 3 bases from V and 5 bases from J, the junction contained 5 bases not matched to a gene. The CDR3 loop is CASSFRLAGRTGELFF. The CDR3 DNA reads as TGTGCCAGCAGTTTCCGACTAGCGGGACGGACCGGGGAGCTGTTTTTT.

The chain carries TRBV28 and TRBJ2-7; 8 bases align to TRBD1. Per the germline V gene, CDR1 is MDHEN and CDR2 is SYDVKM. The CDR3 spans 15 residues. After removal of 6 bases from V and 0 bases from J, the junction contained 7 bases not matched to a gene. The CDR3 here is CASRPDRASSYEQYF. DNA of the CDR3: TGTGCCAGCAGGCCGGACAGGGCGAGCTCCTACGAGCAGTACTTC.

The chain's CDR3 is CASKTGTAYEQYF. The DNA of the CDR3 is TGTGCCAGCAAAACCGGGACAGCCTACGAGCAGTACTTC. The rearrangement links TRBV6-5 to TRBJ2-7, with TRBD1 matching over 7 bases. The germline gives CDR1 MNHEY, CDR2 SVGAGI. The junction had 5 bases not matched to a gene; V was cut back by 7 bases and J by 2 bases. The CDR3 extends over 13 amino acids.

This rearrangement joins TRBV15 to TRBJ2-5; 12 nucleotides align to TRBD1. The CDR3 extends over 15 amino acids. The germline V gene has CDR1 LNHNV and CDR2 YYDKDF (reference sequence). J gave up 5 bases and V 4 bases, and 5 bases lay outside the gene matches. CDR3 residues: CATSMGQGAGETQYF. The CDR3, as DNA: TGTGCCACCAGCATGGGACAGGGGGCGGGGGAGACCCAGTACTTC. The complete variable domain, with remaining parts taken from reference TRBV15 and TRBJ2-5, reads DAMVIQNPRYQVTQFGKPVTLSCSQTLNHNVMYWYQQKSSQAPKLLFHYYDKDFNNEADTPDNFQSRRPNTSFCFLDIRSPGLGDTAMYLCATSMGQGAGETQYFGPGTRLLVL.

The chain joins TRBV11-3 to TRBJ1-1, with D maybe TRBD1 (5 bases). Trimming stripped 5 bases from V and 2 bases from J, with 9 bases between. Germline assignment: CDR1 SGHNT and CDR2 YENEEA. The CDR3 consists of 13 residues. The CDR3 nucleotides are TGTGCCAGCAGCAAACAGGTAAACACTGAAGCTTTCTTT. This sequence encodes CASSKQVNTEAFF.

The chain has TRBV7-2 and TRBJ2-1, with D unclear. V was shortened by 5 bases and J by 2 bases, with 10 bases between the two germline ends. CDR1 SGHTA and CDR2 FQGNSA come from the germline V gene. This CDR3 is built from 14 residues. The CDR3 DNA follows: TGTGCCAGCAGCCCAGGCCGGGCCTACAATGAGCAGTTCTTC. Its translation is CASSPGRAYNEQFF.